The next 16 T cell receptor beta chains were all read from a single sample in a study of blood T cell repertoires in COVID-19. Assay: immunoSEQ multiplex PCR; the TCRdb copy retains only in-frame clones and omits some. The data show 260,000 or so clones, approximately 87% seen once. Sequenced: peripheral blood. These receptors all come from a human donor in a cohort sampled during active COVID-19.

The chain uses TRBV19 and TRBJ1-1; no firm D call. The CDR3 is made up of 14 amino acids. With 1 base removed from V and 5 bases from J, the gap between germline ends came to 11 bases. Germline lookup yields CDR1 LNHDA and CDR2 SQIVND (reference sequence). The CDR3 bases are TGTGCCAGTAGTATAGGGGGATCGGGGACTGAAGCTTTCTTT. Protein: CASSIGGSGTEAFF.

The chain uses TRBV24-1 and TRBJ2-1, with 10 bases fitting TRBD2. V shed 3 bases, J shed 8 bases, and the junction held 6 bases outside the gene matches. The CDR3 spans 15 residues. The germline V gene encodes CDR1 KGHDR and CDR2 SFDVKD. The CDR3 DNA sequence: TGTGCCACCAGTGATCCGAGGACTAGCGGCCATGAGCAGTTCTTC. Translated, it gives CATSDPRTSGHEQFF.

The chain carries TRBV6-5 and TRBJ2-5; maybe TRBD1 (6 bases). Trimming shortened V by 5 bases and J by 4 bases, and 11 bases separated the two germline ends. The germline V gene has CDR1 MNHEY and CDR2 SVGAGI. This CDR3 is built from 13 residues. CDR3 nucleotides: TGTGCCAGCAGTCAGGGGAGAGGAGAGACCCAGTACTTC. Translated, it gives CASSQGRGETQYF.

The rearrangement uses TRBV28 and TRBJ2-6; D uncertain. The CDR3 has 13 amino acids. The V end was cut by 6 bases, the J end by 0 bases, with 3 bases between. CDR1 and CDR2 (germline): MDHEN, SYDVKM. CDR3 sequence: CASSLSGANVLTF. The CDR3 DNA reads TGTGCCAGCAGCCTCTCTGGGGCCAACGTCCTGACTTTC. The full variable domain, its missing parts supplied by reference TRBV28 and TRBJ2-6, is DVKVTQSSRYLVKRTGEKVFLECVQDMDHENMFWYRQDPGLGLRLIYFSYDVKMKEKGDIPEGYSVSREKKERFSLILESASTNQTSMYLCASSLSGANVLTFGAGSRLTVL.

V and J are TRBV6-2 or TRBV6-3 and TRBJ2-5; perhaps TRBD1 as D (5 bases). This CDR3 region has 20 residues. V shed 0 bases and J shed 5 bases, with 28 bases lying between them. The germline CDR1 and CDR2 sequences are MNHEY and SVGEGT. This chain's CDR3 is CASSYSMGYQDTRAKETQYF. DNA of the CDR3: TGTGCCAGCAGTTACTCGATGGGTTACCAGGACACCAGGGCAAAGGAGACCCAGTACTTC.

The chain couples TRBV19 to TRBJ2-2; D gene ambiguous. Trimming took 8 bases from V and 2 from J, leaving 9 bases between them. The CDR3 contains 13 residues. Germline V gene lookup returns CDR1 LNHDA and CDR2 SQIVND (reference sequence). DNA for the CDR3: TGTGCCAGTTTAGCAGAAAACACCGGGGAGCTGTTTTTT. Translation gives CASLAENTGELFF.

The V call is TRBV3-1 (or the pseudogene TRBV3-2), the J call TRBJ2-5; unclear D gene. In germline, CDR1 is LGHDT, CDR2 YNNKEL (reference sequence). CDR3 length equals 13 residues. Deletions cut 1 base from V and 5 bases from J, with 8 bases between. CDR3 sequence (DNA): TGTGCCAGCAGCCAAGTAGTTCCTGAGACCCAGTACTTC. Its translation is CASSQVVPETQYF.

The chain carries TRBV11-2 and TRBJ2-1; D is undetermined. Germline V gene data show CDR1 as SGHAT and CDR2 as FQNNGV. V shed 4 bases and J shed 5 bases, with 9 bases lying between them. The CDR3 length is 13 residues. CDR3 sequence (DNA): TGTGCCAGCAGCTCCGGTTTTGACAATGAGCAGTTCTTC. Its protein product is CASSSGFDNEQFF. Full variable domain (rest looked up from reference TRBV11-2 and TRBJ2-1): EAGVAQSPRYKIIEKRQSVAFWCNPISGHATLYWYQQILGQGPKLLIQFQNNGVVDDSQLPKDRFSAERLKGVDSTLKIQPAKLEDSAVYLCASSSGFDNEQFFGPGTRLTVL.

This clone was detected ten times or more. In DNA form, the CDR3 reads TGTGCCAGCAGCGCGGCCGGGGACTATGGCTACACCTTC. It encodes CASSAAGDYGYTF. This chain links TRBV5-8 with TRBJ1-2; D ambiguous. The CDR3 totals 13 residues. V lost 4 bases, J lost 3 bases, and 10 bases lay in between. The germline V gene has CDR1 SGHTS and CDR2 YDEGEE.

The chain joins TRBV7-9 to TRBJ1-1; possibly TRBD1 for D (5 bases). Deletions cut 11 bases from V and 4 bases from J, with 20 bases between. This CDR3 comprises 14 residues. CDR1 is SEHNR, CDR2 FQNEAQ, per germline (reference sequence). The DNA for the CDR3 is TGTGCCCCCGGGGGGGGTCCTCGGGGCACTGAAGCTTTCTTT. Its translation: CAPGGGPRGTEAFF.

V usage is TRBV3-1 (or the pseudogene TRBV3-2) and J usage is TRBJ1-6; D not resolved. Looked up from germline, CDR1 is LGHDT and CDR2 is YNNKEL (reference sequence). The CDR3 contains 17 residues. V lost 1 base to trimming and J lost 4 bases, with 14 bases between them. The CDR3 loop reads CASSQGLRNKYNSPLHF. CDR3 bases: TGTGCCAGCAGCCAAGGCCTGCGTAATAAATATAATTCACCCCTCCACTTT.

The CDR3 coding sequence is TGCGCCAGCAGCTTGGAGGGACAGGGGGCGGTGAGCACCGGGGAGCTGTTTTTT. Encoded protein: CASSLEGQGAVSTGELFF. The V call is TRBV5-1, the J call TRBJ2-2; 12 nucleotides line up with TRBD1. From germline, CDR1 is SGHRS and CDR2 YFSETQ. V dropped 0 bases and J dropped 4; count of bases not matched to a gene: 7. The CDR3 loop spans 18 amino acids. The full variable domain, in which reference TRBV5-1 and TRBJ2-2 provide the parts outside the CDR3, is KAGVTQTPRYLIKTRGQQVTLSCSPISGHRSVSWYQQTPGQGLQFLFEYFSETQRNKGNFPGRFSGRQFSNSRSEMNVSTLELGDSALYLCASSLEGQGAVSTGELFFGEGSRLTVL.

The chain is built from TRBV4-2 and TRBJ2-1, with 11 bases that match TRBD2. Germline CDR1 and CDR2: LGHNA and YNFKEQ. This CDR3 spans 14 amino acids. J was trimmed by 9 bases and V by 0 bases; bases with no gene match: 1. CDR3: CASSQDGLAGEQFF. CDR3 DNA sequence: TGTGCCAGCAGCCAAGATGGACTAGCGGGTGAGCAGTTCTTC.

The chain links TRBV4-2 to TRBJ2-7; unclear D gene. Trimming removed 3 bases at V and 2 bases at J, with 8 bases between. Germline assignment: CDR1 LGHNA and CDR2 YNFKEQ. The CDR3 contains 13 residues. The CDR3 is CASSHRNPYEQYF. CDR3 nucleotides: TGTGCCAGCAGCCACAGGAATCCCTACGAGCAGTACTTC.

The V gene is TRBV7-3, the J gene TRBJ2-3, with 10 positions matching TRBD2. Germline V lookup: CDR1 SGHTA, CDR2 FQGTGA. CDR3 size: 16 residues. V gave up 4 bases and J gave up 1 base; unmatched junction bases: 5. CDR3 residues: CASSSSGLAGTDTQYF. The DNA of the CDR3 is TGTGCCAGCAGCTCGTCCGGACTAGCGGGCACAGATACGCAGTATTTT.

The V and J genes are TRBV6-4 and TRBJ1-5; no firm D call. The CDR3 consists of 13 residues. Trimming removed 6 bases at V and 1 base at J, with 7 bases between. In germline, CDR1 is MRHNA, CDR2 SNTAGT. CDR3 bases: TGTGCCAGCAGCAAGGAGAGCAATCAGCCCCAGCATTTT. Protein sequence: CASSKESNQPQHF.